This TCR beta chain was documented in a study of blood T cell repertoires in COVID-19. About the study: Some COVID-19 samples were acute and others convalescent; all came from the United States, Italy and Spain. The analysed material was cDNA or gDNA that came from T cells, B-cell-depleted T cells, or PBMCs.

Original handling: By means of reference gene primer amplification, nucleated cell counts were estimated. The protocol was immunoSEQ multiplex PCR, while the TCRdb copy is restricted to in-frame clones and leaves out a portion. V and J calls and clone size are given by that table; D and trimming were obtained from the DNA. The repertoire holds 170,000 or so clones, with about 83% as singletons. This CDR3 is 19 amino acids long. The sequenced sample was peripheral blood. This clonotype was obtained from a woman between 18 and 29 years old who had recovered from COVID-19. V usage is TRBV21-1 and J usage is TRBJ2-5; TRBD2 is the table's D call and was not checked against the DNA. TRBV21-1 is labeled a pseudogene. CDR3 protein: CASSKRLATATESQETQYF. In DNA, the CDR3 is TGTGCCAGCAGCAAAAGGCTGGCAACGGCGACGGAGTCCCAAGAGACCCAGTACTTC.